Below are 15 T cell receptor beta chains sequenced from a single sample in a study of cytomegalovirus exposure and HLA in healthy donors. The study ran its PCR with 60 Vbeta and 13 Jbeta primers. Some clones are missing from TCRdb's copy, which holds only in-frame ones; the method was immunoSEQ multiplex PCR. The ten top clones account for around 2.9%, within a sample of about 130,000 clones. Sequenced material: PBMCs. The source of these receptors is a man aged 25 to 40 in good health and CMV-seronegative.

The chain's CDR3 is CASSLRTANYGYTF. The CDR3 DNA follows: TGTGCCAGCAGTTTACGGACAGCTAACTATGGCTACACCTTC. V usage is TRBV28 and J usage is TRBJ1-2, with D possibly matching TRBD1 (6 bases). Trimming took 2 bases from V and 0 from J, leaving 7 bases between them. CDR1 is MDHEN and CDR2 is SYDVKM in the germline V gene. The CDR3 length is 14 residues.

V usage is TRBV4-1 and J usage is TRBJ2-6; D is possibly TRBD2 (5 bases). Per germline, CDR1 MGHRA and CDR2 YSYEKL. V was shortened by 0 bases and J by 1 base, with 16 bases between the two germline ends. The CDR3 spans 19 residues. The CDR3 sequence is CASSQEPRGPWSGANVLTF. CDR3 sequence (DNA): TGCGCCAGCAGCCAAGAACCCCGGGGTCCTTGGTCTGGGGCCAACGTCCTGACTTTC.

The chain carries TRBV5-6 and TRBJ2-3, with 9 positions matching TRBD1. CDR1 and CDR2 (germline): SGHDT, YYEEEE. V lost 4 bases and J lost 4; bases outside the gene matches: 1. The CDR3 sequence is 13 residues long. As DNA, the CDR3 is TGTGCCAGCAGCCGGACAGGGGCAGATACGCAGTATTTT. It codes for CASSRTGADTQYF.

The chain has TRBV30 and TRBJ2-1; 8 bases agree with TRBD2. Germline lookup yields CDR1 GTSNPN and CDR2 SVGIG (reference sequence). This CDR3 contains 13 residues. Losses at the gene ends were 5 bases for V and 9 bases for J; bases not matched to a gene: 9. For the CDR3, the DNA is TGTGCCTGGCGTGCGACTAGCGCGGGTGAGCAGTTCTTC. Amino acids: CAWRATSAGEQFF.

This chain uses TRBV27 with TRBJ2-1; D is unresolved. Trimming left V 3 bases short and J 0 bases short, with 12 bases between. The CDR3 spans 16 residues. Germline V lookup: CDR1 MNHEY, CDR2 SMNVEV (reference sequence). The chain's CDR3 is CASSLRQPNSYNEQFF. DNA for the CDR3: TGTGCCAGCAGTTTGCGGCAGCCTAACTCCTACAATGAGCAGTTCTTC.

V usage is TRBV30 and J usage is TRBJ1-1; the match to TRBD1 covers 10 bases. The CDR3 sequence is 12 residues long. J was trimmed by 5 bases and V by 5 bases; bases with no gene match: 2. The germline V gene has CDR1 GTSNPN and CDR2 SVGIG (reference sequence). CDR3 DNA sequence: TGTGCCTGGGGGACAGGGGAAACTGAAGCTTTCTTT. This sequence encodes CAWGTGETEAFF.

This chain links TRBV10-3 with TRBJ1-4, with a tentative D call TRBD1 (5 bases). The CDR3 spans 13 residues. Germline CDR1 is ENHRY and CDR2 is SYGVKD. V was clipped by 4 bases and J by 7 bases, with 10 bases between them. Written as DNA, the CDR3 is TGTGCCATCAGTGGAGCGGGGGGTGAAAAACTGTTTTTT. This translates into CAISGAGGEKLFF.

V gene TRBV18 combines with J gene TRBJ1-3; no reliable D call. This CDR3 has 16 amino acids. The V and J ends lost 0 bases and 2 bases respectively, with 11 bases between them. Germline lookup yields CDR1 KGHSH and CDR2 LQKENI. CDR3 residues: CASSPPSGFAGNTIYF. In DNA form, the CDR3 reads TGTGCCAGCTCACCACCGTCGGGGTTTGCTGGAAACACCATATATTTT.

The chain recombines TRBV18 with TRBJ1-2; 7 bases fit TRBD1. The germline V gene encodes CDR1 KGHSH and CDR2 LQKENI. The V gene end was trimmed by 8 bases and the J gene end by 0 bases; junction bases not matched to a gene: 12. This CDR3 is 16 amino acids long. The DNA of the CDR3 is TGTGCCAGCACCCTAAAGACAGGGATAACTAACTATGGCTACACCTTC. Its protein is CASTLKTGITNYGYTF.

The chain links TRBV6-4 to TRBJ2-1, with 12 bases matching TRBD1. V lost 4 bases, J lost 8 bases, and 9 bases stayed unmatched. The CDR3 is 16 amino acids. Germline V gene sequence: CDR1 MRHNA, CDR2 SNTAGT. The CDR3 spells CASSAAPGQGADEQFF. The CDR3 nucleotides are TGTGCCAGCAGTGCTGCCCCGGGACAGGGGGCGGATGAGCAGTTCTTC.

The V gene is TRBV14, the J gene TRBJ2-5, with 9 bases fitting TRBD1. The CDR3 sequence is 13 residues long. Trimming removed 4 bases from V and 11 bases from J; junction bases left unmatched: 8. CDR1 is SGHDN, CDR2 FVKESK, per germline. Here the CDR3 reads CASSPGQGLEQYF. CDR3 bases: TGTGCCAGCAGCCCCGGACAGGGGTTGGAGCAGTACTTC.

This sequence joins TRBV7-6 and TRBJ2-3; TRBD2 matches 7 bases. This CDR3 is 16 amino acids long. Germline V lookup: CDR1 SGHVS, CDR2 FNYEAQ. After removal of 1 base from V and 0 bases from J, the junction contained 4 bases not matched to a gene. The CDR3: CASSLGEGLSTDTQYF. The DNA for the CDR3 is TGTGCCAGCAGCTTAGGGGAGGGTCTTAGCACAGATACGCAGTATTTT. The variable domain in full, with the rest retrieved from reference TRBV7-6 and TRBJ2-3, is GAGVSQSPRYKVTKRGQDVALRCDPISGHVSLYWYRQALGQGPEFLTYFNYEAQQDKSGLPNDRFSAERPEGSISTLTIQRTEQRDSAMYRCASSLGEGLSTDTQYFGPGTRLTVL.

J is TRBJ1-3 and V is TRBV28; TRBD1 agrees at 10 bases. V lost 6 bases, J lost 5 bases, and 7 bases stayed unmatched. This CDR3 spans 15 amino acids. CDR1 MDHEN and CDR2 SYDVKM come from the germline V gene. The CDR3 loop is CASSHDRGQRNTIYF. CDR3 DNA: TGTGCCAGCAGCCACGACAGGGGGCAAAGAAACACCATATATTTT. Using reference TRBV28 and TRBJ1-3 for the parts outside the CDR3, the full variable domain is DVKVTQSSRYLVKRTGEKVFLECVQDMDHENMFWYRQDPGLGLRLIYFSYDVKMKEKGDIPEGYSVSREKKERFSLILESASTNQTSMYLCASSHDRGQRNTIYFGEGSWLTVV.

The chain employs TRBV5-1 and TRBJ1-1; TRBD1 is a possible D gene (5 bases). Trimming removed 0 bases from V and 3 bases from J, with 9 bases in between. CDR1 and CDR2 from the germline V gene are SGHRS and YFSETQ. The length of the CDR3 is 14 residues. CDR3 bases: TGCGCCAGCAGCTTGGGCAGGGCGGACACTGAAGCTTTCTTT. This sequence encodes CASSLGRADTEAFF.

The chain is built from TRBV5-1 and TRBJ2-7; D gene ambiguous. The V end lost 0 bases, the J end lost 5 bases, and 12 bases lay between the germline ends. Germline V gives CDR1 SGHRS, CDR2 YFSETQ. The CDR3 length is 14 residues. CDR3 region: CASSLAGFFDEQYF. CDR3 nucleotides: TGCGCCAGCAGCTTGGCCGGTTTTTTTGACGAGCAGTACTTC.